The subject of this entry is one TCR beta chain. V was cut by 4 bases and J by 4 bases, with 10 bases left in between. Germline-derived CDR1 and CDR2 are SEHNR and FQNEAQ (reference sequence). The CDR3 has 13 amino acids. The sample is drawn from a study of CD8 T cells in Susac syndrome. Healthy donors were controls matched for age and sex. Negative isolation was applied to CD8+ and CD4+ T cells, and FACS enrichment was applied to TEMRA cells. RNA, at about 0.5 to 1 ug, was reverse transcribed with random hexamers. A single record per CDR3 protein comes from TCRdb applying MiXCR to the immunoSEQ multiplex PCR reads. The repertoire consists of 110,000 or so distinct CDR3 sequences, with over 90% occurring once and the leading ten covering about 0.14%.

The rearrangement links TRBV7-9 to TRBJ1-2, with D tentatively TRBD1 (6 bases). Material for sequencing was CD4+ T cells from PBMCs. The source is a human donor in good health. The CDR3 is CASSSDRFYGYTF. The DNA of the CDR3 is TGTGCCAGCAGCTCCGACAGGTTCTATGGCTACACCTTC. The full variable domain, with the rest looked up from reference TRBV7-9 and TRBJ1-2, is DTGVSQNPRHKITKRGQNVTFRCDPISEHNRLYWYRQTLGQGPEFLTYFQNEAQLEKSRLLSDRFSAERPKGSFSTLEIQRTEQGDSAMYLCASSSDRFYGYTFGSGTRLTVV.